This T cell receptor (beta chain) was captured in a study of cytomegalovirus exposure and HLA in healthy donors. Study observations and caveats: In a later analysis, HLA-associated beta chains showed higher expansion and lower generation probabilities than comparable chains.

Regarding this clone: Its matching antigen is unknown.

Amplification used 60 Vbeta primers and 13 Jbeta primers. Produced via immunoSEQ multiplex PCR; TCRdb's table is partial and in-frame only. The sample lists some 100,000 clones, around three quarters occurring once. The CDR3 runs 15 residues. CDR1 is MDHEN, CDR2 SYDVKM, per germline. The ends lost 2 bases at V and 7 bases at J; junction bases unmatched: 7. This sequence joins TRBV28 and TRBJ2-1; 8 bases are a match to TRBD1. Sequencing used PBMCs. The clonotype originates from a man in his forties or fifties in good health and CMV-seropositive. In DNA, the CDR3 is TGTGCCAGCAGTTTAATAGGACAGGGTAAGAATGAGCAGTTCTTC. Its translation: CASSLIGQGKNEQFF. Complete variable domain (other parts from reference TRBV28 and TRBJ2-1): DVKVTQSSRYLVKRTGEKVFLECVQDMDHENMFWYRQDPGLGLRLIYFSYDVKMKEKGDIPEGYSVSREKKERFSLILESASTNQTSMYLCASSLIGQGKNEQFFGPGTRLTVL.